This TCR beta chain was sequenced for a study of T-cell memory formation after mild COVID-19. Libraries for TCRalpha and TCRbeta carried sample barcodes and unique molecular identifiers via 5'RACE. TCRdb called the 5' RACE reads again in MiXCR, with one record for every CDR3 protein. The data show some 150,000 distinct CDR3 sequences, with 19% seen just once and over 2% held by the top ten. Findings and limits, study-wide: Pre-infection memory held some responding clones, suggesting pre-existing cross-reactive T cells responded.

In the case of this clonotype: Its matching antigen is unknown.

Trimming removed 1 base from V and 3 bases from J, with 19 bases in between. CDR3 length: 17 residues. CDR1 is MNHNS and CDR2 is SASEGT in the germline V gene. This sequence originates from an adult woman who had mild COVID-19 (a few samples of this study predate the infection). Cell type and time point are not known. This chain connects TRBV6-1 to TRBJ2-7; D perhaps matches TRBD2 (6 bases). The specimen was PBMCs or a T cell subset sorted from them (not recorded which). CDR3 sequence (DNA): TGTGCCAGCAGTGAAGAGGGTCGGTGGAGGGATTTCTACGAGCAGTACTTC. Translating it yields CASSEEGRWRDFYEQYF.